These T cell receptor beta chains were read from a single sample in a study of tissue T cells after allogeneic stem cell transplantation. TCRdb's copy holds only in-frame clones and misses some; the assay was immunoSEQ multiplex PCR. The sample records about 640 clones, around 45% being singletons. The sequences come from duodenal tissue, collected at autopsy. All receptors come from a female patient aged 35 to 69 with steroid-refractory graft-versus-host disease after an allogeneic stem cell transplant. The graft donor may account for some of the T cells. The CDR3 runs from the conserved cysteine through the conserved F or W. D genes are given only for firm matches. A clone size is listed for some rows: how often the clone was seen (once, few, many), or a class if it is expanded.

D gene,J gene,clone size,V gene,CDR3 protein,CDR3 DNA
TRBD1,TRBJ1-5,large,TRBV2,CASSLGQGHGSGQPQHF,TGTGCCAGCAGCCTGGGACAGGGTCATGGTTCGGGTCAGCCCCAGCATTTT
TRBD1,TRBJ2-7,few,TRBV27,CASSLRDRVYEQYF,TGTGCCAGCAGTCTCCGGGACAGGGTCTACGAGCAGTACTTC
.,TRBJ1-2,.,TRBV20-1,CSAGVNGGYTF,TGCAGTGCTGGGGTAAATGGTGGCTACACCTTC
TRBD2,TRBJ2-4,few,TRBV20-1,CSARDKRGQYF,TGCAGTGCTAGAGATAAGCGGGGGCAGTACTTC
.,TRBJ2-7,large,TRBV3-1/TRBV3-2,CASSQWTEQYF,TGTGCCAGCAGCCAATGGACCGAGCAGTACTTC
.,TRBJ1-3,.,TRBV30,CAWRDDSYSGNTIYF,TGTGCCTGGAGGGATGACAGTTACTCTGGAAACACCATATATTTT
.,TRBJ1-6,few,TRBV19,CASSIDGGGSPLHF,TGTGCCAGTAGTATCGACGGGGGCGGGTCACCCCTCCACTTT
.,TRBJ2-1,.,TRBV18,CASSPLGQSSYNEQFF,TGTGCCAGCTCACCCTTGGGACAAAGCTCCTACAATGAGCAGTTCTTC
TRBD2,TRBJ2-1,.,TRBV9,CASSVLAGARLRNEQFF,TGTGCCAGCAGCGTTTTAGCGGGAGCGAGGCTACGCAATGAGCAGTTCTTC
.,TRBJ1-2,.,TRBV6-5,CASGKDYGYTF,TGTGCCAGCGGAAAGGACTATGGCTACACCTTC
.,TRBJ1-1,.,TRBV29-1,CSVGRDGYTEAFF,TGCAGCGTTGGCCGGGACGGCTACACTGAAGCTTTCTTT
TRBD2,TRBJ2-3,.,TRBV6-6,CASSSPQREGTDTQYF,TGTGCCAGCAGTTCCCCACAGCGGGAGGGCACAGATACGCAGTATTTT
.,TRBJ1-2,large,TRBV5-6,CASSLGPLRGYTF,TGTGCCAGCAGCCTGGGACCGCTTCGTGGCTACACCTTC